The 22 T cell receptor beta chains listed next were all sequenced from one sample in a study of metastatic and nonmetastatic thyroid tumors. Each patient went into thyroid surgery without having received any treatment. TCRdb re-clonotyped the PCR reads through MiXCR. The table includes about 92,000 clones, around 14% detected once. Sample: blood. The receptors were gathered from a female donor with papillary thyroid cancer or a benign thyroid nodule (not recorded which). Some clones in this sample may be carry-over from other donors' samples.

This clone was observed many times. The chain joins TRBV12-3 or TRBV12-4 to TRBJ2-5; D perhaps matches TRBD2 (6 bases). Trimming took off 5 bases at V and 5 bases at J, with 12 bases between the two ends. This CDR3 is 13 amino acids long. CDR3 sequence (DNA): TGTGCCAGCAGTGCGGGGCTTGCGGAGACCCAGTACTTC. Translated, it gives CASSAGLAETQYF.

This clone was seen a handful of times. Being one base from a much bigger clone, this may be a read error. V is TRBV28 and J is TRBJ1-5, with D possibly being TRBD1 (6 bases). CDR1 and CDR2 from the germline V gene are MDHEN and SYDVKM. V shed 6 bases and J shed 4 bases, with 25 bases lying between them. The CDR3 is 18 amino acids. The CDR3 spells CASSSGTGGDWLNQPQHF. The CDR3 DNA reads TGTGCCAGCAGCTCCGGGACGGGGGGCGACTGGCTGAATCAGCCCCAGCATTTT.

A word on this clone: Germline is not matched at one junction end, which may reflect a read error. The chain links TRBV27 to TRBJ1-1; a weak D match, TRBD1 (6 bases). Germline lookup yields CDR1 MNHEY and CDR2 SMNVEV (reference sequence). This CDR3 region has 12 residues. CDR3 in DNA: TGCGCCAGCAGCGCACCAGGGGTCGAAGCTTTCTTT. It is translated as CASSAPGVEAFF.

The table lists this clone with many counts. CDR3 protein: CASRVSADSPLHF. CDR3 DNA: TGTGCCAGTCGGGTTTCAGCGGATTCACCCCTCCACTTT. This chain uses TRBV6-1 with TRBJ1-6; D gene uncertain. This CDR3 spans 13 amino acids. The V end lost 9 bases, the J end lost 8 bases, and 14 bases lay between the germline ends. CDR1 is MNHNS and CDR2 is SASEGT in the germline V gene.

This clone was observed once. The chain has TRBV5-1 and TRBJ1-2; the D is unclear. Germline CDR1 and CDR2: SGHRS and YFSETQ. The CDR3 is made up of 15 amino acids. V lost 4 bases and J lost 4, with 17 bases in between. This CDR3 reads CASSLGGRASYGYTF. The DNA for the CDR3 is TGCGCCAGCAGCCTCGGCGGGAGAGCATCCTATGGCTACACCTTC.

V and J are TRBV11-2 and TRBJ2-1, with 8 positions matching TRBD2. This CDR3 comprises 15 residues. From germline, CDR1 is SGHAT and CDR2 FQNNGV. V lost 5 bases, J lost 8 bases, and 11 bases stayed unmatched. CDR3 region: CASSQVLEAGDEQFF. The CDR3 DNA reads TGTGCCAGCAGCCAAGTCCTGGAAGCGGGAGATGAGCAGTTCTTC. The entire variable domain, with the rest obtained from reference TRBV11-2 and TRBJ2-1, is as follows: EAGVAQSPRYKIIEKRQSVAFWCNPISGHATLYWYQQILGQGPKLLIQFQNNGVVDDSQLPKDRFSAERLKGVDSTLKIQPAKLEDSAVYLCASSQVLEAGDEQFFGPGTRLTVL.

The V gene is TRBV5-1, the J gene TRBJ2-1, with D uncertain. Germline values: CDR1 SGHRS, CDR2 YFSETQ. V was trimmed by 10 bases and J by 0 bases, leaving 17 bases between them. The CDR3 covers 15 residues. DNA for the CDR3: TGCGCCCCCACCTCTAGGATGTGCTCCTACAATGAGCAGTTCTTC. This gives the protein CAPTSRMCSYNEQFF.

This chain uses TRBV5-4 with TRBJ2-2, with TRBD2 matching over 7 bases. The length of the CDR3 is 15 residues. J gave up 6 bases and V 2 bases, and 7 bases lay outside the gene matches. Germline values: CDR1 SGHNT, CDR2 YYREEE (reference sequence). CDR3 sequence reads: CASSLPGLSSGELFF. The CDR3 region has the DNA TGTGCCAGCAGCTTACCGGGACTATCTTCCGGGGAGCTGTTTTTT.

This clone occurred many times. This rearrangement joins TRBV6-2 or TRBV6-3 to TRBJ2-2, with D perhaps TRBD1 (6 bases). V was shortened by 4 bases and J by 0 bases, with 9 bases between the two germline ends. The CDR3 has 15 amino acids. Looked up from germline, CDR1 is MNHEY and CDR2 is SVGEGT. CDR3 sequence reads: CASSLDRPNTGELFF. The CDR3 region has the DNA TGTGCCAGCAGTTTGGACAGACCGAACACCGGGGAGCTGTTTTTT.

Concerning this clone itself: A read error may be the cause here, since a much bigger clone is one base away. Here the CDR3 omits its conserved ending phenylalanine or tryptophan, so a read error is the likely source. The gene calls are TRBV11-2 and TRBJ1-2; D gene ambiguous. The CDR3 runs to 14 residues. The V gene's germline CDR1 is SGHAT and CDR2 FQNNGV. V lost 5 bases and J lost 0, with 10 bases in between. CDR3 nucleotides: TGTGCCAGCAGCCAAGGCCAAGCTAACTATGGCTACACCCTC. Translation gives CASSQGQANYGYTL.

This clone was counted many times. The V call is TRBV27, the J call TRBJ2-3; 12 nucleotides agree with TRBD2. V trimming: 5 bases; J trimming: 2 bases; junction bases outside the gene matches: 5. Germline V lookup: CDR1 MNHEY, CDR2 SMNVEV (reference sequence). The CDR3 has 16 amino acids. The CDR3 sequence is CASSTPSGGATDTQYF. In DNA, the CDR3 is TGTGCCAGCAGTACCCCTAGCGGGGGGGCCACAGATACGCAGTATTTT.

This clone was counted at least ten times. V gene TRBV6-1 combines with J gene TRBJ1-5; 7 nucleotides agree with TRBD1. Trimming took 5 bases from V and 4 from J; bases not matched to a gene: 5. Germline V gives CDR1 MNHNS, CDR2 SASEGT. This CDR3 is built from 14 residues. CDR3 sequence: CASSTGAGNQPQHF. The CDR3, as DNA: TGTGCCAGCAGTACAGGGGCGGGAAATCAGCCCCAGCATTTT.

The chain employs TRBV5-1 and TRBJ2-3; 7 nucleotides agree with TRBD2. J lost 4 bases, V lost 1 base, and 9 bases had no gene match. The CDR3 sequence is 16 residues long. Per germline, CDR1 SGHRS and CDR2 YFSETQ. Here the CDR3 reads CASSLLVGGPSDTQYF. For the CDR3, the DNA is TGCGCCAGCAGCTTGTTGGTGGGAGGGCCCTCAGATACGCAGTATTTT.

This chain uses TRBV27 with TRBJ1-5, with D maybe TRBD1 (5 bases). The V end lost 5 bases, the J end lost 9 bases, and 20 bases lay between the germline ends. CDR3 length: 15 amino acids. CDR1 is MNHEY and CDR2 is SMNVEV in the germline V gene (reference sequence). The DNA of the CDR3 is TGTGCCAGCAGTGCGTTGGGTAATTGGGGACTGCCCCAGCATTTT. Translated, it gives CASSALGNWGLPQHF.

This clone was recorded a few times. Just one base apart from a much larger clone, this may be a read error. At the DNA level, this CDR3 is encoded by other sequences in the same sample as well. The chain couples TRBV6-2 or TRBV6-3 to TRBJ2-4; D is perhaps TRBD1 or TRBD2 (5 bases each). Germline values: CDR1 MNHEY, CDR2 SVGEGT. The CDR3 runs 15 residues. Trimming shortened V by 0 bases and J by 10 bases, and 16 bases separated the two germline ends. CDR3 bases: TGTGCCAGCAGTTACTCCGGGTTAGCGAGGGGTATTCAGTACTTC. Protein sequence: CASSYSGLARGIQYF.

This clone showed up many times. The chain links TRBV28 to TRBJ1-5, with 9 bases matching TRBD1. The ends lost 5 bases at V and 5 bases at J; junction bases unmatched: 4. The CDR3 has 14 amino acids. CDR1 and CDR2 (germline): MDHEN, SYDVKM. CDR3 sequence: CASSPYRGHQPQHF. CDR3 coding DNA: TGTGCCAGCAGTCCTTACAGGGGGCATCAGCCCCAGCATTTT.

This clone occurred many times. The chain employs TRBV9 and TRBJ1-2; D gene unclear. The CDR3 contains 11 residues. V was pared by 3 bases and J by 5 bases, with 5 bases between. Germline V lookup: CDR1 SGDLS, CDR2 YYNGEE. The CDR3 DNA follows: TGTGCCAGCAGCGCGGCATATGGCTACACCTTC. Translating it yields CASSAAYGYTF. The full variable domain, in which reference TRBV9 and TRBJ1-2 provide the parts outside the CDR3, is DSGVTQTPKHLITATGQRVTLRCSPRSGDLSVYWYQQSLDQGLQFLIQYYNGEERAKGNILERFSAQQFPDLHSELNLSSLELGDSALYFCASSAAYGYTFGSGTRLTVV.

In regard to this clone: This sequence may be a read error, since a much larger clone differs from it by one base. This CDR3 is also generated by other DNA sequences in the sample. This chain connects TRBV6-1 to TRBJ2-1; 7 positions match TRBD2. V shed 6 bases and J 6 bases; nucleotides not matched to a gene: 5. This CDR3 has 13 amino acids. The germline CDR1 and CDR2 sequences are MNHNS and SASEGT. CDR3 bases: TGTGCCAGCAGCCGCACGGGGGGCAATGAGCAGTTCTTC. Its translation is CASSRTGGNEQFF.

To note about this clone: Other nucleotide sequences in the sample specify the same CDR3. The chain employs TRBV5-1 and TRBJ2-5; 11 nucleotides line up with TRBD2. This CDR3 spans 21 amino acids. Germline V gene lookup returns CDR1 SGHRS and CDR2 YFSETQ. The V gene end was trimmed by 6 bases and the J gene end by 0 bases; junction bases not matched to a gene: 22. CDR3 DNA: TGCGCCAGCAAGCCTCCTAGCGGGGGGACCACACCCACTCAGTACCAAGAGACCCAGTACTTC. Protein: CASKPPSGGTTPTQYQETQYF.

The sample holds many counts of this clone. CDR3: CASSLGRNQPQHF. Here the CDR3 DNA reads TGTGCCAGCAGCCTCGGTCGCAATCAGCCCCAGCATTTT. This sequence joins TRBV12-3 or TRBV12-4 and TRBJ1-5, with D hard to call. The V end was cut by 6 bases, the J end by 2 bases, with 8 bases between. CDR3 length: 13 residues.

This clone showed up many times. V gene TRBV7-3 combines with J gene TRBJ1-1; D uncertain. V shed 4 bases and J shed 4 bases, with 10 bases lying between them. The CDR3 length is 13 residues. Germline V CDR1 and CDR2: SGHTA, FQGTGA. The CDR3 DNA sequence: TGTGCCAGCAGCTCGACGGGCTCCACTGAAGCTTTCTTT. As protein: CASSSTGSTEAFF.

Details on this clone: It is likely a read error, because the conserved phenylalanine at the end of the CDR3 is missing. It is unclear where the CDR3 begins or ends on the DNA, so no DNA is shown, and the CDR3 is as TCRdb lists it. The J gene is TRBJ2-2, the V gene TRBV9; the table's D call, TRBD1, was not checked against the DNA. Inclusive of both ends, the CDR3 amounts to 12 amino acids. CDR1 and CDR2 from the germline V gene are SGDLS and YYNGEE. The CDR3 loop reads CASSFHMTGRSG.